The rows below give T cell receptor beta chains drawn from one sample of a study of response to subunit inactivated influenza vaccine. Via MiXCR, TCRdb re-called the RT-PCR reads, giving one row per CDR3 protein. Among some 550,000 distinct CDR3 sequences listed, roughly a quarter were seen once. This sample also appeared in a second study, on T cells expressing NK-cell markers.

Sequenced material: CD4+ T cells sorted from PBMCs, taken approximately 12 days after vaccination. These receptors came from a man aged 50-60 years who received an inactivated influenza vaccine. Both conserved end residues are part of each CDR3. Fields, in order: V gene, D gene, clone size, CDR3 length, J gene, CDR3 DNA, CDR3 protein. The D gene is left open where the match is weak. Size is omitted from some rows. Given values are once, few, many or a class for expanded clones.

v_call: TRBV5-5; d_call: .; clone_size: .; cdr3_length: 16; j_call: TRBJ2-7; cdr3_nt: TGTGCCAGCAGCTTAATCCCCCATGATAGCTCCTACGAGCAGTACTTC; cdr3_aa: CASSLIPHDSSYEQYF
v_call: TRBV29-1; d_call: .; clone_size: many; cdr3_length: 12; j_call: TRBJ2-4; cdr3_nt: TGCAGCGTTGGGGGCTTTAAGAACATTCAGTACTTC; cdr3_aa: CSVGGFKNIQYF
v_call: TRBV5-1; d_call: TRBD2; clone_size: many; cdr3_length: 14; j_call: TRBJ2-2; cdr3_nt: TGCGCCAGCAAGACTAGCGGTCCCACCGGGGAGCTGTTTTTT; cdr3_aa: CASKTSGPTGELFF
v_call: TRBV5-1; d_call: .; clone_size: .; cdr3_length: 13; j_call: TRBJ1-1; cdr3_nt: TGCGCCAGCAGCCGGGACGAGAACACTGAAGCTTTCTTT; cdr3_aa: CASSRDENTEAFF
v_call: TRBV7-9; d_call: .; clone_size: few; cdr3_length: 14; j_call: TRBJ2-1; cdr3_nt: TGTGCCAGCAGCTTACCTTCGGGGACCGAGGAGCAGTTCTTC; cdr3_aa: CASSLPSGTEEQFF
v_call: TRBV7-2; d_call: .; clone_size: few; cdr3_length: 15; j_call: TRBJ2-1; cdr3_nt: TGTGCCAGCAGCTCAGAGGGGGTTACCTACAATGAGCAGTTCTTC; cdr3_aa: CASSSEGVTYNEQFF
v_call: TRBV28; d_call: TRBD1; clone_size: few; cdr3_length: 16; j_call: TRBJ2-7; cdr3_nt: TGTGCCAGCAGTCCGACCCCCGGGACAGGGACCTACGAGCAGTACTTC; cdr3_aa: CASSPTPGTGTYEQYF
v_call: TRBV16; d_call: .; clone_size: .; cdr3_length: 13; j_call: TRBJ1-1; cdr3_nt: .; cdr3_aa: CASSQWGQGTTFF
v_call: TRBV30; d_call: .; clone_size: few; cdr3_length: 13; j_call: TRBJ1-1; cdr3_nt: TGTGCCTGGAGTGTACGGGGGTACACTGAAGCTTTCTTT; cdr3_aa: CAWSVRGYTEAFF
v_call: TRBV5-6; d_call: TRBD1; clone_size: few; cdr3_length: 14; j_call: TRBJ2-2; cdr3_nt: TGTGCCAGCAGCCCAACAGGGGGCGCCGGGGAGCTGTTTTTT; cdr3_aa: CASSPTGGAGELFF
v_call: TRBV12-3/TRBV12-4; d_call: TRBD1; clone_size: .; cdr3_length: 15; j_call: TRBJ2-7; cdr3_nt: TGTGCCAGCAGCCTAGGACAGGGGGCCGCCTACGAGCAGTACTTC; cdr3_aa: CASSLGQGAAYEQYF
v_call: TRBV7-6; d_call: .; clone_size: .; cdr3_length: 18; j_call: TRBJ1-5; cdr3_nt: TGTGCCAGCAGCCTGCAACCGCGGACGGTCTTGGGCAATCAGCCCCAGCATTTT; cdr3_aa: CASSLQPRTVLGNQPQHF
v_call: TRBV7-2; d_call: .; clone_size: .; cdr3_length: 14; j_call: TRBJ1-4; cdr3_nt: TGTGCCAGCAGCTTAATGGCAACTAATGAAAAACTGTTTTTT; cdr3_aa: CASSLMATNEKLFF
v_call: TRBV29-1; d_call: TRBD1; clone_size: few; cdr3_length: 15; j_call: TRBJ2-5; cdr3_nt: TGCAGCGTTGAAGATCGCGGACAGGGAGCAGAGACCCAGTACTTC; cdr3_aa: CSVEDRGQGAETQYF
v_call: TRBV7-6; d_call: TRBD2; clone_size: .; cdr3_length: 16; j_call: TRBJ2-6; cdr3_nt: TGTGCCAGCAGCTTAGAGGCGGGGGCTGGGGCCAACGTCCTGACTTTC; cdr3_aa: CASSLEAGAGANVLTF
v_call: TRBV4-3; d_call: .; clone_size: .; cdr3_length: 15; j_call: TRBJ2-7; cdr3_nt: TGCGCCAGCAGCCAAGAAGGAGCAGCGGAATACGAGCAGTACTTC; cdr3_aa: CASSQEGAAEYEQYF
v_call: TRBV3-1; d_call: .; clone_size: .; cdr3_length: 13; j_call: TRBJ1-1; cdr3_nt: TGTGCCAGCAGCCAGTCTTTTCGCTATGAAGCTTTCTTT; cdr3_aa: CASSQSFRYEAFF
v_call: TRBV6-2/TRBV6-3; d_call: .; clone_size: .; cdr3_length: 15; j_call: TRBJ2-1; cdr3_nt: TGTGCCAGCAGTTACTTCCACTACGACCCTAAAGATGAGTTCTTC; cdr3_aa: CASSYFHYDPKDEFF
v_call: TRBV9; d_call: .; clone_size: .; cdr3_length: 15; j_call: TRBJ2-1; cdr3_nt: TGTGCCAGCAGCTCGAGCGGTCAACCCTACAATGAGCAGTTCTTC; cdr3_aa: CASSSSGQPYNEQFF
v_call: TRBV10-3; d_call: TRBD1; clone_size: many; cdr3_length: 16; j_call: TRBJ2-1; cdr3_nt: TGTGCCATCAGGCAGGGGGCAGGCGGGGATAACAATGAGCAGTTCTTC; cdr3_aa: CAIRQGAGGDNNEQFF
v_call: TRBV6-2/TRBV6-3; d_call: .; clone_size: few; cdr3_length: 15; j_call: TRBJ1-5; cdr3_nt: TGTGCCAGCAGTTACCTTCGGGCCGTCAATCAGCCCCAGCATTTT; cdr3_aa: CASSYLRAVNQPQHF
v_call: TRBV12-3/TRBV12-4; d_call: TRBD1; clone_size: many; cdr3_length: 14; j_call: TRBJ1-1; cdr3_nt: TGTGCCAGCGCCCGGACAGGGATGAACACTGAAGCTTTCTTT; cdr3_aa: CASARTGMNTEAFF
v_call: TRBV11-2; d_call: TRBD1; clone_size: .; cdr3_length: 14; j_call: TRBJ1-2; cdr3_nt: TGTGCCAGCAGCCCCACCGACAGGGGCAACGGCTACACCTTC; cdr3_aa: CASSPTDRGNGYTF
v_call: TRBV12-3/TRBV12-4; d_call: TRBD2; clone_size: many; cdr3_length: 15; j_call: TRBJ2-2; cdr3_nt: TGTGCCAGCAGTTCTAGCGGGGGTAACACCGGGGAGCTGTTTTTT; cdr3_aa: CASSSSGGNTGELFF
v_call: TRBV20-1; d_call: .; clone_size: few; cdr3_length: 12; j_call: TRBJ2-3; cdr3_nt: TGCAGTGCCAGAGGCGCGGCGGATACGCAGTATTTT; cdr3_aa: CSARGAADTQYF
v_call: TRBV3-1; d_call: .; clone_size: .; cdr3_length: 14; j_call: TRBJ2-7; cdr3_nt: TGTGCCAGCAGCGGCAGATGGAAGAACTACGAGCAGTACTTC; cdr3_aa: CASSGRWKNYEQYF
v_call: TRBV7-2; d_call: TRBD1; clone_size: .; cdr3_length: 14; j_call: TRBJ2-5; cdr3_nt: TGTGCCAGCAGCTTAGAGGGGACAGGGCGGACCCAGTACTTC; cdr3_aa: CASSLEGTGRTQYF
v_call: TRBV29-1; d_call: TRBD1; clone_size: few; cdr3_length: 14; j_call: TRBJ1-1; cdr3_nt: TGCAGCGTTGCCCAGGGGGGCCCGAACACTGAAGCTTTCTTT; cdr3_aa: CSVAQGGPNTEAFF
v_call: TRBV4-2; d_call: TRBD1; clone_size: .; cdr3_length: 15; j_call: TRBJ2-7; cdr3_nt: TGTGCCAGCAGCCCTATGACAGGGTATCCCTCCGAGCAGTACTTC; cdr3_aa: CASSPMTGYPSEQYF
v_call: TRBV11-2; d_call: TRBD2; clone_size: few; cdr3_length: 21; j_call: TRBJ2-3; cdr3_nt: TGTGCCAGCAGCTTAGTTGGCATTACTACGGGGGGCGGGAGGAAGGCAGATACGCAGTATTTT; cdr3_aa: CASSLVGITTGGGRKADTQYF
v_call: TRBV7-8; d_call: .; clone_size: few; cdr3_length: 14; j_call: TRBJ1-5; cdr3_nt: TGTGCCAGCAGCCGAATCTGGGGCAATCAGCCCCAGCATTTT; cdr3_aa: CASSRIWGNQPQHF
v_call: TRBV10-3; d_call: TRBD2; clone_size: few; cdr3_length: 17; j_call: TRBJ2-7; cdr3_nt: TGTGCCATCAGTGAGTCGGCTAGCGGGTATCGGCACTACGAGCAGTACTTC; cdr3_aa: CAISESASGYRHYEQYF
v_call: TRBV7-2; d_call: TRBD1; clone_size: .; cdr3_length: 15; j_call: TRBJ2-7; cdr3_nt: TGTGCCAGCAGCTTAAGGGGACAGGGGGCGTACGAGCAGTACTTC; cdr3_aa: CASSLRGQGAYEQYF
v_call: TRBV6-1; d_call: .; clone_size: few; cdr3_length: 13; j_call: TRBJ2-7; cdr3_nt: TGTGCCAGCTCGAGACAGGACTCCTACGAGCAGTACTTC; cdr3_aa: CASSRQDSYEQYF
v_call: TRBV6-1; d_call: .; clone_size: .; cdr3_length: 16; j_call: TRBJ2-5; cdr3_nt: TGTGCCACCACTCCGAATCCTGGTGGCGGCCAAGAGACCCAGTACTTC; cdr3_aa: CATTPNPGGGQETQYF
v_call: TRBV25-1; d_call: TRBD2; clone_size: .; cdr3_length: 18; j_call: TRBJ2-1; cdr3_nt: TGTGCCAGCAGTGGGACTAGCGGGAGGGCCTTCACCTACAATGAGCAGTTCTTC; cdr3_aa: CASSGTSGRAFTYNEQFF
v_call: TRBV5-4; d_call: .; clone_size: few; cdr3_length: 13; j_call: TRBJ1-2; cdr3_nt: TGTGCCAGCAGCTTGGAAAGGGCGGGTGGCTACACCTTC; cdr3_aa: CASSLERAGGYTF
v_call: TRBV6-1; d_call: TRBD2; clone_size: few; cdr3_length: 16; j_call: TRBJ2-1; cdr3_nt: TGTGCCAGCAGTGGGCTGGGAGCGGGAGGGGTAAATGAGCAGTTCTTC; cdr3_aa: CASSGLGAGGVNEQFF
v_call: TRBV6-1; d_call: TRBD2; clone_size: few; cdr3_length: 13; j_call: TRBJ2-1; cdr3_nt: TGTGCCAGCAGTCAAACTGGGGGAGGGGAGCAGTTCTTC; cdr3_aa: CASSQTGGGEQFF
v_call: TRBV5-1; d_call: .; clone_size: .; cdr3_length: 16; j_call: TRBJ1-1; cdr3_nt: TGCGCCAGCAGCCTCGGGGGGGGGATGATGAACACTGAAGCTTTCTTT; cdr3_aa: CASSLGGGMMNTEAFF
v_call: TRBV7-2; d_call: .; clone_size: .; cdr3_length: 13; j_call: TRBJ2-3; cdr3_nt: TGTGCCAGCAGCCGGACATCCCCAGATACGCAGTATTTT; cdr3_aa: CASSRTSPDTQYF
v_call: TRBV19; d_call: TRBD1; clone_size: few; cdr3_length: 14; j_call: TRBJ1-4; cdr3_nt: TGTGCCAGTAGTACCGGACAGGGGCCCCGAAAACTGTTTTTT; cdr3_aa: CASSTGQGPRKLFF
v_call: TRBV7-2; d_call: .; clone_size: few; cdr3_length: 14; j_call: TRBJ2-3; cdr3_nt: TGTGCCAGCAGCTTACGCGGCTTACAGAATACGCAGTATTTT; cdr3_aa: CASSLRGLQNTQYF
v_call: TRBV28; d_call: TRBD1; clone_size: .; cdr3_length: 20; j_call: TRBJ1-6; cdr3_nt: TGTGCCACCTCGGACAGGGGGCTTCGTGCGGGGGGCTCCTATAATTCACCCCTCCACTTT; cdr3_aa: CATSDRGLRAGGSYNSPLHF
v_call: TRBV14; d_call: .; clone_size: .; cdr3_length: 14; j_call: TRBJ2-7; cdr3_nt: TGTGCCAGCAGCCAATTCTCAGGGGGGAGCGAGCAGTACTTC; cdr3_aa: CASSQFSGGSEQYF
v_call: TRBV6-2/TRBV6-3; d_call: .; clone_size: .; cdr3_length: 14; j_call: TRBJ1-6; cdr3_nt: TGTGCCAGCAGTTACGGAGGATCTATTTCACCCCTCCACTTT; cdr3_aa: CASSYGGSISPLHF
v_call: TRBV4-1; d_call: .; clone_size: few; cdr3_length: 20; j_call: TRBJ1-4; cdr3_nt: TGCGCCAGCAGCCAAGATCATTTCCTTCGTCAGGGCGCAACTAATGAAAAACTGTTTTTT; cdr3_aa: CASSQDHFLRQGATNEKLFF
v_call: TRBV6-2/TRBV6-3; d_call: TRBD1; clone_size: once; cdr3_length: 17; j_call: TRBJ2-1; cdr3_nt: TGTGCCAGCAGTTACAACCGGGACAGGGGCCACAACAATGAGCAGTTCTTC; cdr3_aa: CASSYNRDRGHNNEQFF